The rows below give T cell receptor beta chains drawn from one sample of a study of tumor-infiltrating lymphocytes in glioblastoma multiforme. One entry per CDR3 protein results from TCRdb running MiXCR on the multiplex PCR reads. The sample shows 25,000 to 40,000 distinct CDR3 sequences, about 58% of them seen only once. Sequencing was done on a sample of brain tumor tissue. The source is a male donor with glioblastoma. The CDR3 runs from the conserved cysteine through the conserved F or W. Each record gives: J gene, V gene, clone size, D gene, CDR3 protein, CDR3 DNA. The D gene is left open where the match is weak. The size field is filled for only some rows; it gives once, few, many or a size class.

>TRBJ1-3|TRBV6-1|NA|NA
CASATEGPGNTMYF
TGTGCCAGCGCCACAGAGGGTCCTGGAAACACCATGTATTTT
>TRBJ2-3|TRBV6-1|NA|TRBD2
CASSDRLAGVADMQYF
TGTGCCAGCAGTGACCGACTAGCCGGAGTAGCAGATATGCAGTATTTT
>TRBJ2-3|TRBV20-1|NA|TRBD2
CSAGDSPAGGLTDTRYF
TGCAGTGCCGGGGACAGCCCGGCGGGAGGGTTGACAGATACGCGGTATTTT
>TRBJ2-4|TRBV11-2|NA|NA
CASSTWLENIQYF
TGTGCCAGCAGCACGTGGCTAGAAAACATTCAGTACTTC
>TRBJ1-5|TRBV6-1|NA|TRBD1
CGSRQGLDQPQHF
TGTGGCAGCCGACAGGGTCTCGATCAGCCCCAGCATTTT
>TRBJ2-7|TRBV6-6|many|TRBD2
CASRDQGLAEGRAPYEQYF
TGTGCCAGCAGGGATCAGGGACTAGCGGAGGGGAGGGCTCCCTACGAGCAGTACTTC
>TRBJ2-7|TRBV11-2|once|NA
CASRLVMGEQYF
TGTGCCAGCAGATTAGTAATGGGTGAGCAGTACTTC
>TRBJ2-1|TRBV5-1|many|NA
CASSLGGGYNEQFF
TGCGCCAGCAGCTTGGGCGGAGGTTACAATGAGCAGTTCTTC
>TRBJ2-2|TRBV29-1|once|NA
CSVEGSVARDTGEPFF
TGCAGCGTTGAGGGATCGGTAGCGAGGGACACGGGGGAGCCGTTTTTT
>TRBJ2-1|TRBV11-2|NA|NA
CASSSSHIYNEQFF
TGTGCCAGCAGCTCCTCGCACATATACAATGAGCAGTTCTTC
>TRBJ1-1|TRBV10-2|NA|TRBD1
CATGGQANTEAFF
TGCGCCACCGGGGGACAGGCGAACACTGAAGCTTTCTTT
>TRBJ2-7|TRBV30|many|TRBD1
CAWSGGTGAGYEQYF
TGTGCCTGGAGTGGAGGGACAGGGGCCGGCTACGAGCAGTACTTC
>TRBJ2-3|TRBV12-3/TRBV12-4|NA|TRBD2
CASRTGLAAGKMRNTQYF
TGTGCCAGCAGAACCGGACTAGCGGCAGGCAAAATGCGAAATACGCAGTATTTT
>TRBJ2-7|TRBV29-1|NA|TRBD1
CSVASRGQHEQYF
TGCAGCGTTGCAAGTAGGGGGCAGCATGAGCAGTACTTC
>TRBJ1-1|TRBV29-1|NA|NA
CSVDSYTGSFF
TGCAGCGTTGACTCTTACACTGGATCTTTCTTT
>TRBJ2-1|TRBV6-2/TRBV6-3|NA|TRBD2
CASSYSSSGSDEQFF
TGTGCCAGCAGTTATTCCAGTAGCGGGAGCGATGAGCAGTTCTTC
>TRBJ2-3|TRBV11-2|NA|TRBD2
CASSGGLAERGPQYF
TGTGCCAGCAGCGGCGGGCTAGCGGAGCGCGGGCCGCAGTATTTT
>TRBJ1-2|TRBV6-5|NA|TRBD1
CDSSYFAGQGNQYGYTF
TGTGACAGCAGTTACTTCGCCGGACAGGGAAACCAATATGGCTACACCTTC
>TRBJ1-3|TRBV6-1|once|NA
CVSSVFSAGNTIYF
TGTGTCAGCAGTGTTTTCAGCGCTGGAAACACCATATATTTT
>TRBJ2-1|TRBV6-5|NA|TRBD1
CASSTRTGPANEQFF
TGTGCCAGCAGCACCCGGACAGGGCCAGCCAATGAGCAGTTCTTC
>TRBJ2-1|TRBV23-1|NA|NA
CASTTGSSYNEQFF
TGCGCCAGCACGACGGGTAGCTCCTACAATGAGCAGTTCTTC
>TRBJ1-1|TRBV6-1|medium-sized|TRBD1
CATCLQGANIIATEAFF
TGTGCCACCTGCCTTCAGGGGGCGAATATTATTGCCACTGAAGCTTTCTTT
>TRBJ2-2|TRBV5-1|NA|TRBD2
CASSGTSGGSGELFF
TGCGCCAGCAGCGGGACTAGCGGGGGGTCCGGGGAGCTGTTTTTT
>TRBJ1-2|TRBV12-3/TRBV12-4|NA|NA
CASRAAGINCGYTF
TGTGCCAGTAGGGCGGCAGGGATCAACTGTGGCTACACCTTC
>TRBJ2-5|TRBV11-2|NA|NA
CASRNRDTKETQYF
TGTGCCAGCAGAAACCGGGACACGAAAGAGACCCAGTACTTC
>TRBJ2-7|TRBV5-4|NA|TRBD1
CASRWGQGVPHEQYF
TGTGCCAGCAGATGGGGACAGGGTGTCCCCCACGAGCAGTACTTC
>TRBJ1-1|TRBV5-1|NA|NA
CASSLEGSSTEACF
TGCGCCAGCAGCTTGGAGGGGAGTAGCACTGAAGCATGCTTT
>TRBJ2-7|TRBV29-1|NA|TRBD2
CSMNGASGIYEQYF
TGCAGTATGAATGGGGCTAGCGGAATCTACGAGCAGTACTTC
>TRBJ2-3|TRBV5-1|NA|NA
CASSLGSDTQYF
TGCGCCAGCAGCTTGGGTTCAGATACGCAGTATTTT
>TRBJ1-1|TRBV24-1|many|NA
CATSSSDAEAFF
TGTGCCACCAGCAGTAGTGACGCTGAAGCTTTCTTT
>TRBJ2-2|TRBV11-3|NA|TRBD2
CASSPGTSGRAAGELLF
TGTGCCAGCAGCCCCGGGACTAGCGGGAGGGCGGCCGGGGAGCTGCTTTTT
>TRBJ1-2|TRBV14|NA|NA
CGSSQVPGKPGGYTF
TGTGGTAGCAGCCAAGTGCCAGGGAAGCCGGGAGGCTACACCTTC
>TRBJ1-3|TRBV12-3/TRBV12-4|NA|NA
CASILQGLDAIYF
TGTGCTAGCATTCTACAGGGTTTAGACGCCATATATTTT
>TRBJ2-2|TRBV29-1|NA|NA
CSVENTGELFF
TGCAGCGTTGAGAACACCGGGGAGCTGTTTTTT
>TRBJ2-1|TRBV4-1|NA|NA
CASSQLVGFEQFF
TGCGCCAGCAGCCAACTAGTGGGTTTTGAGCAGTTCTTT
>TRBJ1-2|TRBV20-1|many|TRBD1
CSAKLPGQGSYGYTF
TGCAGTGCTAAACTGCCGGGACAGGGGAGCTATGGCTACACCTTC
>TRBJ1-5|TRBV10-2|once|NA
CASRGGRNQPQHF
TGCGCCAGTAGGGGGGGGCGCAATCAGCCCCAGCATTTT
>TRBJ2-7|TRBV29-1|NA|NA
CSVATGTEYDQYF
TGCAGCGTCGCCACCGGAACAGAGTACGATCAGTACTTC